One sample yielded the 30 T cell receptor beta chains listed below, sequenced in a study of early T cells in non-severe SARS-CoV-2 infection. TCRdb re-analysed the 5' RACE reads in MiXCR, keeping a single row per CDR3 protein. The sample carries tens of thousands of distinct CDR3 sequences, over 12% recorded once. What was sequenced was whole blood. Receptors were obtained from an adult who was a healthcare worker with PCR-confirmed SARS-CoV-2 infection or an uninfected control (not recorded which).

The genes are TRBV7-3 and TRBJ2-5, with 15 positions matching TRBD2. V trimming: 4 bases; J trimming: 2 bases; junction bases outside the gene matches: 5. CDR3 length equals 17 residues. Germline CDR1 and CDR2: SGHTA and FQGTGA. The CDR3 DNA follows: TGTGCCAGCAGCTCGGGACTAGCGGGAGGCCGACAAGAGACCCAGTACTTC. The encoded protein is CASSSGLAGGRQETQYF.

This clonotype was found many times. This chain joins TRBV7-9 and TRBJ2-7; D call uncertain. Trimming stripped 0 bases from V and 3 bases from J, with 6 bases between. Germline-derived CDR1 and CDR2 are SEHNR and FQNEAQ (reference sequence). This CDR3 contains 13 residues. The DNA of the CDR3 is TGTGCCAGCAGCTTAGCGCAGTACTACGAGCAGTACTTC. It translates to CASSLAQYYEQYF.

This clonotype was seen more than once but under ten times. The gene calls are TRBV7-9 and TRBJ2-7, with no clear D. The CDR3 extends over 13 amino acids. V lost 5 bases and J lost 4, with 12 bases in between. Germline V gene lookup returns CDR1 SEHNR and CDR2 FQNEAQ (reference sequence). CDR3: CASSPPMRYEQYF. CDR3 nucleotides: TGTGCCAGCAGCCCCCCGATGCGTTACGAGCAGTACTTC.

This clonotype has a handful of counts. The chain carries TRBV7-2 and TRBJ2-7; D remains ambiguous. CDR3 length equals 13 residues. The germline V gene has CDR1 SGHTA and CDR2 FQGNSA. Trimming removed 6 bases at V and 3 bases at J, with 12 bases between. CDR3 nucleotides: TGTGCCAGCAGTGTCAGCCCCTACTACGAGCAGTACTTC. This codes for CASSVSPYYEQYF.

There are many counts of this clonotype. This sequence joins TRBV6-1 and TRBJ2-7, with D perhaps TRBD1 or TRBD2 (5 bases each). V was cut by 1 base and J by 3 bases, with 7 bases left in between. CDR3 length: 13 residues. Germline V lookup: CDR1 MNHNS, CDR2 SASEGT. The CDR3: CASSEGDLYEQYF. CDR3 sequence (DNA): TGTGCCAGCAGTGAAGGGGACCTCTACGAGCAGTACTTC.

This clonotype was detected ten times or more. The chain recombines TRBV4-2 with TRBJ1-2; D ambiguous. This CDR3 is built from 18 residues. The V and J ends lost 3 bases and 2 bases respectively, with 22 bases between them. CDR1 is LGHNA, CDR2 YNFKEQ, per germline. The CDR3 DNA is TGTGCCAGCAGCCAGGATTACCTGGGGTATATCGAGAACTATGGCTACACCTTC. Protein product: CASSQDYLGYIENYGYTF.

This clonotype was observed at least ten times. The J gene is TRBJ2-4, the V gene TRBV27, with no clear D. CDR1 is MNHEY, CDR2 SMNVEV, per germline (reference sequence). The germline V and J ends were trimmed by 3 bases and 6 bases, with 3 bases remaining between them. The CDR3 is 11 residues long. CDR3 amino acids: CASSFLNIQYF. The CDR3 nucleotides read TGTGCCAGCAGTTTTCTAAACATTCAGTACTTC.

This clonotype has a count of ten or more. The chain employs TRBV11-2 and TRBJ2-3; 10 bases are shared with TRBD1. The CDR3 is made up of 15 amino acids. The V segment lost 2 bases and the J segment 7 bases; nucleotides outside the gene matches: 6. Germline CDR1 reads SGHAT; CDR2 reads FQNNGV. The CDR3: CASSLPGQGFNTQYF. CDR3 nucleotides: TGTGCCAGCAGCTTACCGGGACAGGGGTTCAATACGCAGTATTTT.

As concerns this clonotype: This may be a read error: a much more frequent sequence differs by one nucleotide. The rearrangement uses TRBV20-1 and TRBJ1-2; a weak D match, TRBD1 (6 bases). This CDR3 is 15 amino acids long. Trimming left V 0 bases short and J 12 bases short, with 23 bases between. Germline CDR1 and CDR2: DFQATT and SNEGSKA (reference sequence). The CDR3 spells CSARDSRSPGGGNTF. CDR3 nucleotides: TGCAGTGCTAGAGATAGCCGCAGCCCAGGCGGGGGCAACACCTTC.

This clonotype was observed at least ten times. J is TRBJ1-4 and V is TRBV30; no firm D call. This CDR3 is built from 14 residues. With 3 bases removed from V and 7 bases from J, the gap between germline ends came to 15 bases. Germline assignment: CDR1 GTSNPN and CDR2 SVGIG (reference sequence). CDR3 sequence reads: CAWRVSQLGEKLFF. DNA for the CDR3: TGTGCCTGGAGAGTCAGCCAGCTAGGTGAAAAACTGTTTTTT.

This clonotype occurred a few times. The chain couples TRBV6-5 to TRBJ2-2, with no clear D. The CDR3 sequence is 14 residues long. Germline loops: CDR1 MNHEY, CDR2 SVGAGI. The germline V and J ends were trimmed by 0 bases and 2 bases, with 4 bases remaining between them. In DNA, the CDR3 is TGTGCCAGCAGTTACTCGGGAAACACCGGGGAGCTGTTTTTT. Its translation is CASSYSGNTGELFF.

This clonotype has a handful of counts. This chain connects TRBV12-3 or TRBV12-4 to TRBJ1-2; D not resolved. The CDR3 covers 12 residues. Trimming stripped 4 bases from V and 7 bases from J, with 10 bases between. Here the CDR3 DNA reads TGTGCCAGCAGTTCAACCGCGTCTGGCTACACCTTC. It specifies CASSSTASGYTF.

Note on this clonotype: It may be a read error: a sequence one base away is much more abundant. The chain uses TRBV3-1 and TRBJ2-7, with D hard to call. The CDR3 loop spans 13 amino acids. CDR1 and CDR2 from the germline V gene are LGHDT and YNNKEL (reference sequence). CDR3 amino acids: CASSQDNRYELYF. The CDR3 DNA follows: TGTGCCAGCAGCCAAGATAACCGCTACGAGCTGTACTTC.

In this sample, this clonotype turned up a few times. J is TRBJ2-7 and V is TRBV3-1; tentatively, D is TRBD2 (6 bases). V lost 0 bases, J lost 7 bases, and 10 bases lay in between. There are 13 residues in the CDR3. Germline V gene data show CDR1 as LGHDT and CDR2 as YNNKEL (reference sequence). The CDR3 protein is CASSQDRAGEQYF. DNA of the CDR3: TGTGCCAGCAGCCAAGATCGGGCGGGGGAGCAGTACTTC.

The V and J genes are TRBV29-1 and TRBJ1-4; D not certain. CDR3 length equals 10 residues. Germline-derived CDR1 and CDR2 are SQVTM and ANQGSEA. V lost 6 bases and J 5 bases, leaving 4 bases between the germline ends. CDR3 residues: CSVGNEKLFF. The CDR3 DNA reads as TGCAGCGTGGGGAATGAAAAACTGTTTTTT.

The chain links TRBV10-2 to TRBJ2-5; D remains ambiguous. CDR1 is WSHSY, CDR2 SAAADI, per germline. V was cut by 8 bases and J by 4 bases, with 17 bases left in between. The CDR3 loop spans 14 amino acids. The CDR3 region has the DNA TGCGCCAGCTGCAGGACCGCTTCGGGAGAGACCCAGTACTTC. Its protein product is CASCRTASGETQYF.

This clonotype has a count of ten or more. The CDR3 is CSVVYRYEQYF. The CDR3 nucleotides read TGCAGCGTGGTCTATAGGTACGAGCAGTACTTC. The chain combines TRBV29-1 with TRBJ2-7; D is undetermined. The germline V gene encodes CDR1 SQVTM and CDR2 ANQGSEA. The CDR3 spans 11 residues. With 6 bases removed from V and 4 bases from J, the gap between germline ends came to 10 bases.

At least ten counts were recorded for this clonotype. The chain carries TRBV21-1 and TRBJ1-6. TRBV21-1 is a listed pseudogene. The CDR3 is made up of 18 amino acids. The CDR3 DNA reads TGTGCCAGCAGCAAAGATGAGGAAAGGGAACCCTATAATTCACCCCTCCACTTT. Its translation: CASSKDEEREPYNSPLHF.

In its sample, this clonotype was seen many times. This chain uses TRBV29-1 with TRBJ1-1, with D unclear. Trimming removed 2 bases from V and 0 bases from J, with 7 bases in between. This CDR3 comprises 13 residues. The germline V gene encodes CDR1 SQVTM and CDR2 ANQGSEA. The CDR3 loop reads CSVESDMNTEAFF. DNA of the CDR3: TGCAGCGTTGAATCAGACATGAACACTGAAGCTTTCTTT.

The table lists this clonotype with many counts. The rearrangement joins TRBV3-1 to TRBJ2-1; 8 bases fit TRBD2. From germline, CDR1 is LGHDT and CDR2 YNNKEL (reference sequence). The V segment lost 2 bases and the J segment 8 bases; nucleotides outside the gene matches: 14. The CDR3 runs to 17 residues. CDR3 DNA sequence: TGTGCCAGCAGCCAATGGGAGCGGGAGACGGTCGTGGATGAGCAGTTCTTC. This translates into CASSQWERETVVDEQFF.

The chain couples TRBV7-2 to TRBJ2-5, with no clear D. This CDR3 is 12 amino acids long. Germline values: CDR1 SGHTA, CDR2 FQGNSA. V lost 8 bases to trimming and J lost 5 bases, with 12 bases between them. The CDR3 reads CASRTVRETQYF. CDR3 nucleotides: TGTGCCAGCCGGACGGTCCGGGAGACCCAGTACTTC. The whole variable domain, filled in from reference TRBV7-2 and TRBJ2-5, reads GAGVSQSPSNKVTEKGKDVELRCDPISGHTALYWYRQSLGQGLEFLIYFQGNSAPDKSGLPSDRFSAERTGGSVSTLTIQRTQQEDSAVYLCASRTVRETQYFGPGTRLLVL.

The V gene is TRBV19, the J gene TRBJ2-3; possibly TRBD2 for D (5 bases). Trimming removed 3 bases at V and 1 base at J, with 11 bases between. The CDR3 extends over 15 amino acids. Per the germline V gene, CDR1 is LNHDA and CDR2 is SQIVND (reference sequence). The CDR3 reads CASSIGNSGTDTQYF. Written as DNA, the CDR3 is TGTGCCAGTAGTATCGGTAATAGCGGCACAGATACGCAGTATTTT.

This sequence joins TRBV29-1 and TRBJ1-1, with D perhaps TRBD1 (6 bases). The germline CDR1 and CDR2 sequences are SQVTM and ANQGSEA. Trimming removed 7 bases at V and 6 bases at J, with 18 bases between. The CDR3 loop spans 13 amino acids. The chain's CDR3 is CSAPAQGRAEAFF. The CDR3 DNA is TGCAGCGCCCCGGCTCAGGGGAGGGCTGAAGCTTTCTTT.

V usage is TRBV21-1 and J usage is TRBJ2-1; the table names TRBD2, a call not compared with the DNA. TRBV21-1 has pseudogene status. The CDR3 has 16 amino acids. CDR3 nucleotides: TGTGCCAGCAGCACCTTAGCGGGCAAAAGGGACAATGAGCAGTTCTTC. As protein: CASSTLAGKRDNEQFF.

The sample holds a few counts of this clonotype. The J gene is TRBJ2-1, the V gene TRBV27; maybe TRBD2 (5 bases). Trimming took off 3 bases at V and 0 bases at J, with 12 bases between the two ends. Germline CDR1 reads MNHEY; CDR2 reads SMNVEV (reference sequence). The CDR3 contains 16 residues. CDR3 sequence reads: CASSFPVRDSYNEQFF. For the CDR3, the DNA is TGTGCCAGCAGTTTCCCCGTCCGGGACTCCTACAATGAGCAGTTCTTC.

This clonotype was seen at least ten times. The chain joins TRBV4-1 to TRBJ2-7; D is uncertain. Germline assignment: CDR1 MGHRA and CDR2 YSYEKL. V was cut by 2 bases and J by 0 bases, with 8 bases left in between. The CDR3 consists of 14 residues. CDR3 residues: CASSQTWSSYEQYF. The CDR3 DNA reads as TGCGCCAGCAGCCAAACCTGGAGCTCCTACGAGCAGTACTTC.

V usage is TRBV11-3 and J usage is TRBJ2-1; 8 bases line up with TRBD1. The CDR3 covers 16 residues. The junction had 2 bases not matched to a gene; V was cut back by 0 bases and J by 1 base. Looked up from germline, CDR1 is SGHNT and CDR2 is YENEEA. The DNA for the CDR3 is TGTGCCAGCAGCTTAGAGGGACAGGAGTCCTACAATGAGCAGTTCTTC. Translated: CASSLEGQESYNEQFF.

The chain has TRBV2 and TRBJ1-5; D remains unclear. V lost 6 bases and J lost 0, with 9 bases in between. The germline gives CDR1 SNHLY, CDR2 FYNNEI. The CDR3 spans 14 residues. The CDR3: CASRLTYSNQPQHF. CDR3 sequence (DNA): TGTGCCAGCAGGTTGACCTATAGCAATCAGCCCCAGCATTTT.

Many counts were recorded for this clonotype. The V call is TRBV29-1, the J call TRBJ2-1; perhaps D is TRBD1 or TRBD2 (5 bases each). Trimming removed 3 bases at V and 6 bases at J, with 21 bases between. Germline-derived CDR1 and CDR2 are SQVTM and ANQGSEA. There are 16 residues in the CDR3. DNA for the CDR3: TGCAGCGTTGACAGGACAAGGGGAGTGACGGGCAATGAGCAGTTCTTC. Translated, it gives CSVDRTRGVTGNEQFF.

There are many counts of this clonotype. The genes are TRBV12-5 and TRBJ1-3; D might be TRBD1 (5 bases). Trimming took off 5 bases at V and 0 bases at J, with 11 bases between the two ends. This CDR3 has 15 residues. CDR1 LGHNT and CDR2 FRNRAP come from the germline V gene. CDR3 nucleotide sequence: TGTGCTAGTGGTACTGGACAAGTCTCTGGAAACACCATATATTTT. As protein: CASGTGQVSGNTIYF.